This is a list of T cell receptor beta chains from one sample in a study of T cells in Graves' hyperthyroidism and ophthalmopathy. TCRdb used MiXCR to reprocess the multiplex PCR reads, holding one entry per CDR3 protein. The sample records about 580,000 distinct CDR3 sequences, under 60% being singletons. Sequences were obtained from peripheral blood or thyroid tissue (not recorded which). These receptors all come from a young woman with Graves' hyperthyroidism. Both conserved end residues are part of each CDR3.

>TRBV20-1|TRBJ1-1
CSARDRTGQNTEAFF
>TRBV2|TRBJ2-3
CASRDRALRISTDTQYF
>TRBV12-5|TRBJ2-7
CASGLGRTYEQYF
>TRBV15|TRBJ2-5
CATSRDWRVDSETQYF
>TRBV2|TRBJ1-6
CASLWTGSNSPLHF
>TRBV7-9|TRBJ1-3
CASSFLRGRAGNTIYF
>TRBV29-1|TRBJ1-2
CSAPGQGYGYTF
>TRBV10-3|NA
CAISVSGSDEQFF
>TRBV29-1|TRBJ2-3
CSVPSVADTQYF
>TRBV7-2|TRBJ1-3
CASSFPGARGNTIYF
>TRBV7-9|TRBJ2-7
CASSKGTPSPNEQYF
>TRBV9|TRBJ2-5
CASSRPGF
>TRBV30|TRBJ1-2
CAWTRTDANYGYTF
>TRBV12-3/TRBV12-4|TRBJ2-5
CASTAGDVKTQYF
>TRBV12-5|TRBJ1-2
CASGPYFLDAKVYGYTF
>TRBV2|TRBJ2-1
CASTPYNEQFF
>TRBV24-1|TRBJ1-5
CATSGRGFGNQPQHF
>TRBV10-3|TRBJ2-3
CAISESSGGSTDTQYF
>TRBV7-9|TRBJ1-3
CASSDLAVWAYGYTIYF
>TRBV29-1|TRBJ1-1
CSSYPTEAFF
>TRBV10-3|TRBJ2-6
CAISAGVGANVLTF
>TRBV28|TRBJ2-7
CATTPDSYEQYF
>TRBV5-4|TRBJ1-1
CASSRGRGQATEAFF
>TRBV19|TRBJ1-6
CASLGTDNSPLHF
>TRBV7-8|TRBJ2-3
CARVSGSSDTQYF
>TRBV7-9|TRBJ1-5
CASSRSTEPQHF
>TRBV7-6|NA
CASSFRGGKDEQFF
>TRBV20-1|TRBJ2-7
CSASVGYEQYF
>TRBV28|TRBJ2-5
CASSLFGGEETQYF
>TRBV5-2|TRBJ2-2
CASTWRGGGRATGELFF
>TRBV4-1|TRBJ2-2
CASSQPGGNTGELFF
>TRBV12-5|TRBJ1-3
CASGLYSGQGAWGNTIYF
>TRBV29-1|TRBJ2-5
CSARPAGGVETQYF
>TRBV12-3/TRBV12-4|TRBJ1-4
CASSLNTVREKLFF
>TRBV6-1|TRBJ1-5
CATRHGSLVKQPQHF
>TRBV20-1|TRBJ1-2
CSARAGYTF
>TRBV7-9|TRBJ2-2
CASSLGWDRDTGELFF
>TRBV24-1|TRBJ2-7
CATNHIGGLEQYF
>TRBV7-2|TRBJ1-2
CASSLGFISVFMGNGYTF
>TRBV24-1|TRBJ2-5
CATSERDRNQPQYF
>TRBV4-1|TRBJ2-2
CASSLGTGETGELFF
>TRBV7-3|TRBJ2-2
CASSLEGGKSPARLFF
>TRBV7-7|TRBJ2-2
CASSPHETGELFF
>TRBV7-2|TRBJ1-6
CASSLAKGQGRNSPLHF
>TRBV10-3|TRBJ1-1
CAISEQSLGQGLNTEAFF
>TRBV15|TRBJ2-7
CATSSDRDVSYEQYF
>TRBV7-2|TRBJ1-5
CASSLRTGTYSNQPQHF
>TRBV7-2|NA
CASSLRGTERGKNIQYF
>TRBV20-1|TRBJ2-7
CSKGGDSYEQYF